The TCR beta chain described here comes from a study of graft-versus-host responses after intestinal transplantation. General study results and limits: Among recipient marrow samples, GvH clones were found; some appeared first in ileum or blood. Subjects displaying graft-donor T cell macrochimerism possessed elevated graft-versus-host to host-versus-graft clonal ratios inside allografts.

Regarding this clone: Its antigen is undetermined.

Sequencing was performed with immunoSEQ multiplex PCR; in TCRdb, only in-frame clones are kept and a portion is missing. The table records more than 65,000 clones, approximately 90% of them present only once. Per germline, CDR1 MNHEY and CDR2 SVGAGI. The CDR3 spans 13 residues. The ends were cut back, 2 bases at V and 5 bases at J, with 6 bases in the middle. The sequence derives from a human donor who was the organ donor for an intestinal transplant. The rearrangement joins TRBV6-5 to TRBJ1-4; D is unresolved. Material: unstimulated CD8+ T cells sorted from spleen or lymph node cells, obtained before transplant. The CDR3 loop is CASSYTSNEKLFF. The CDR3, as DNA: TGTGCCAGCAGTTACACATCCAATGAAAAACTGTTTTTT.